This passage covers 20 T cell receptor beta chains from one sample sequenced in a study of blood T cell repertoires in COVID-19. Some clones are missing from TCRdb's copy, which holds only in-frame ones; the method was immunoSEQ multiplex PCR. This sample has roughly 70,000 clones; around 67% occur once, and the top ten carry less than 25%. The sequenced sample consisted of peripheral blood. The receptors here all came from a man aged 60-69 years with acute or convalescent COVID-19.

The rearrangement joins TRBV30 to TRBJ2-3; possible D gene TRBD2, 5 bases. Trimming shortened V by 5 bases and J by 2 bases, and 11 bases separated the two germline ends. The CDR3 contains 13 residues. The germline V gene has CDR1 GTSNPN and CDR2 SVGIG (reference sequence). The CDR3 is CAWERSNTDTQYF. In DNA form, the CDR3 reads TGTGCCTGGGAGCGGTCTAACACAGATACGCAGTATTTT.

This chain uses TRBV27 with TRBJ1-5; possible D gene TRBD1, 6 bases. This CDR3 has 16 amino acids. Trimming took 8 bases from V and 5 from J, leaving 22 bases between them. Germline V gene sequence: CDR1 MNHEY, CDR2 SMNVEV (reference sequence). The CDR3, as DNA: TGTGCCAGCCGTGGGGGTTGGGGACAAGGGCATCAGCCCCAGCATTTT. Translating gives CASRGGWGQGHQPQHF.

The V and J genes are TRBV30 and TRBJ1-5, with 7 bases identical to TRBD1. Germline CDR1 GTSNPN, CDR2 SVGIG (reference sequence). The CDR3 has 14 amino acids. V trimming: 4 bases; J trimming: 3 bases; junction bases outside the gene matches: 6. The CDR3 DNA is TGTGCCTGGACTCAGGGGGTGACCAATCAGCCCCAGCATTTT. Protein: CAWTQGVTNQPQHF.

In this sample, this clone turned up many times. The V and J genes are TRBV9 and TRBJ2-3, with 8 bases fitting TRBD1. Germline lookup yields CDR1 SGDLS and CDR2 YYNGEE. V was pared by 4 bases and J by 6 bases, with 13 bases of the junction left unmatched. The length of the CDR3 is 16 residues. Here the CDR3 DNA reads TGTGCCAGCAGCCCCCATTTACAGGGGGATGGGGATACGCAGTATTTT. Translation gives CASSPHLQGDGDTQYF.

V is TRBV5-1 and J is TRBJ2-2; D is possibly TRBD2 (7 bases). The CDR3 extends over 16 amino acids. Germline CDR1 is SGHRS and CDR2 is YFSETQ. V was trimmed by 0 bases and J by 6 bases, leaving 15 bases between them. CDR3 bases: TGCGCCAGCAGCTTGGCCATGAGGGGGGGCTCCGGGGAGCTGTTTTTT. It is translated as CASSLAMRGGSGELFF.

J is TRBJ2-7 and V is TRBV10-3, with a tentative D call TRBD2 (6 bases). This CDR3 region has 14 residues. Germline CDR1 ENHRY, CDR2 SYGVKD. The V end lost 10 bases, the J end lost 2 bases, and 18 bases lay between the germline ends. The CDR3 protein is CATHGGTGTYEQYF. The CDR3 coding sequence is TGTGCCACACATGGGGGGACGGGGACCTACGAGCAGTACTTC.

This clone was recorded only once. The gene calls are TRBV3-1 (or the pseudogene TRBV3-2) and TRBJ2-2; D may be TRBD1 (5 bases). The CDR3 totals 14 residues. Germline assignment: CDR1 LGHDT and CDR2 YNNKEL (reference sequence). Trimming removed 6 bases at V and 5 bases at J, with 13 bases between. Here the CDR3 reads CASRVKGDTGELFF. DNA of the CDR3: TGTGCCAGCAGGGTAAAAGGGGATACCGGGGAGCTGTTTTTT.

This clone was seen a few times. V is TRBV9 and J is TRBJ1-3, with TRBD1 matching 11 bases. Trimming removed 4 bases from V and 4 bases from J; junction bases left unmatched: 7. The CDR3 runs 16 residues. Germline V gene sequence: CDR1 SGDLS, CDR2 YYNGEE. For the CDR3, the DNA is TGTGCCAGCAGCCCGTGGACAGGGGGCAAGGGAAACACCATATATTTT. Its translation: CASSPWTGGKGNTIYF. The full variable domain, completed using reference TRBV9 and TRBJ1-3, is DSGVTQTPKHLITATGQRVTLRCSPRSGDLSVYWYQQSLDQGLQFLIQYYNGEERAKGNILERFSAQQFPDLHSELNLSSLELGDSALYFCASSPWTGGKGNTIYFGEGSWLTVV.

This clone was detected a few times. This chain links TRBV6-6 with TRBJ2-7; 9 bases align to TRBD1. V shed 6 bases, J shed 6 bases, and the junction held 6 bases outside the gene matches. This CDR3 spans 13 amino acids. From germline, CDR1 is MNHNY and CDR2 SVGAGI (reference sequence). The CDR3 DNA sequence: TGTGCCAGCAGCCCTGGACAGGGGAGCGAGCAGTACGTC. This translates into CASSPGQGSEQYV.

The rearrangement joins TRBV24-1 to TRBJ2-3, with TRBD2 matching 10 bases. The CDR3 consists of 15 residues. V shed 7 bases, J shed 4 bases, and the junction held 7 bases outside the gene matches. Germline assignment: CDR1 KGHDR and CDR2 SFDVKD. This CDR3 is CATSAPLAGADTQYF. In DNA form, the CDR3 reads TGTGCCACCAGCGCCCCCCTAGCGGGAGCAGATACGCAGTATTTT.

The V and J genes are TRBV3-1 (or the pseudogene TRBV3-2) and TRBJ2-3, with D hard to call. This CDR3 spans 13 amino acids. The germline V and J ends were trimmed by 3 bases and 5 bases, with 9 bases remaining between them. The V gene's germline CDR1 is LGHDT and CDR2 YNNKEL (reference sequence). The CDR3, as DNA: TGTGCCAGCAGCCATTTCGAGAGAGATACGCAGTATTTT. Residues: CASSHFERDTQYF.

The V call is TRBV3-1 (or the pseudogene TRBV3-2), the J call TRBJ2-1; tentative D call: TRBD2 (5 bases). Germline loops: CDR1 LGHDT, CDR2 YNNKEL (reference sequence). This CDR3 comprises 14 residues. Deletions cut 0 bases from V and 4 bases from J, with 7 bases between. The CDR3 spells CASSQDTRYNEQFF. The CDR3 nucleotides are TGTGCCAGCAGCCAAGACACTAGATACAATGAGCAGTTCTTC.

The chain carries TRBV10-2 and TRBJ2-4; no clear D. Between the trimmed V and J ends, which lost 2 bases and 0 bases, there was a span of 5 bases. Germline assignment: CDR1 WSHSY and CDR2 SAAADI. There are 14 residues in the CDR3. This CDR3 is CASSETVAKNIQYF. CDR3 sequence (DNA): TGCGCCAGCAGTGAGACAGTAGCCAAAAACATTCAGTACTTC.

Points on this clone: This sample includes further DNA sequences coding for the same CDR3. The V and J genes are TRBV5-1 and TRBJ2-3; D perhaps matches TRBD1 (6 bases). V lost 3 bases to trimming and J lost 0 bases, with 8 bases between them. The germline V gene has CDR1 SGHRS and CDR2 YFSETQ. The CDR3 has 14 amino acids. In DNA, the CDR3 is TGCGCCAGCAGCTCAGGGGTTAGCACAGATACGCAGTATTTT. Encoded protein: CASSSGVSTDTQYF.

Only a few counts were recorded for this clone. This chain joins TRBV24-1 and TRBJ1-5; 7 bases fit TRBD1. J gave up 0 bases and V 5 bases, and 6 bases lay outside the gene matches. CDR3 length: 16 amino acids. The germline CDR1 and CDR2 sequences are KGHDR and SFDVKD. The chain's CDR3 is CATSVTGAVSNQPQHF. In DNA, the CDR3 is TGTGCCACCAGTGTCACAGGGGCCGTTAGCAATCAGCCCCAGCATTTT.

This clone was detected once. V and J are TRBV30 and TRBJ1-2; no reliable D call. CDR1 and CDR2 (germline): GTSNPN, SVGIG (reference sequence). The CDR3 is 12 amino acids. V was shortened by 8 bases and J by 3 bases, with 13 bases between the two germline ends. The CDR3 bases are TGTGCCCTCGACTGGGGAGACTATGGCTACACCTTC. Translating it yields CALDWGDYGYTF.

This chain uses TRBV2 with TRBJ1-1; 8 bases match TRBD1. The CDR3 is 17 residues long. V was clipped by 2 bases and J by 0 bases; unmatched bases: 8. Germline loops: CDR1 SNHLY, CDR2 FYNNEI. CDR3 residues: CASSERGSGGLNTEAFF. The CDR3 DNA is TGTGCCAGCAGTGAACGGGGGTCAGGGGGCTTGAACACTGAAGCTTTCTTT.

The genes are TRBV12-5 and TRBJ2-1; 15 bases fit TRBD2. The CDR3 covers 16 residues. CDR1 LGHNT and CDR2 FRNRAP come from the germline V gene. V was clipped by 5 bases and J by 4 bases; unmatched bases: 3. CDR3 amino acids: CASGPGTSGGYNEQFF. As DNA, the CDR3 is TGTGCTAGTGGTCCCGGGACTAGCGGGGGGTACAATGAGCAGTTCTTC.

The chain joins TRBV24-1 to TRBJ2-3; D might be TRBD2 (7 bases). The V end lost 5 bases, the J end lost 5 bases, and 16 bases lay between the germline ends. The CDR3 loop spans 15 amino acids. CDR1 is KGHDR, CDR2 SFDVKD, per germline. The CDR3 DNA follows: TGTGCCACCAGTGTACAGGGTGGGGGGGGAGATACGCAGTATTTT. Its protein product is CATSVQGGGGDTQYF.

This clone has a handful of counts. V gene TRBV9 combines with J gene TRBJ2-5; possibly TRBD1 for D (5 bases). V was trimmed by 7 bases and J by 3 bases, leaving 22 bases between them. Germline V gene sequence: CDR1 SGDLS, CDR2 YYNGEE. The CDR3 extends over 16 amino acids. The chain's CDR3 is CASRLTQGHREETQYF. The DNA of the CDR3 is TGTGCCAGCCGCCTAACTCAGGGTCATAGGGAAGAGACCCAGTACTTC.